One TCR beta chain is described in this entry. This CDR3 is built from 17 residues. Germline lookup yields CDR1 MNHNS and CDR2 SASEGT. V was pared by 3 bases and J by 3 bases, with 17 bases between. This specimen belongs to a study of control samples from healthy donors and cancer patients. Assay used: immunoSEQ multiplex PCR; TCRdb lists only in-frame clones, some missing. The table shows under 450,000 clones, with more than 80% occurring only once. The chain employs TRBV6-1 and TRBJ2-2, with no clear D. The origin of this receptor is a middle-aged man with head and neck cancer. The sequenced material came from PBMCs. CDR3 region: CASSDSLGRFYTGELFF. The CDR3 bases are TGTGCCAGCAGTGATTCTCTGGGCAGGTTTTACACCGGGGAGCTGTTTTTT.